This is a list of T cell receptor beta chains from one sample in a study of tumor and adjacent non-tumor tissue in lung cancer. Each CDR3 protein gets one entry after TCRdb re-called the multiplex PCR reads with MiXCR. Altogether approximately 82,000 distinct CDR3 sequences are present, around 80% being singletons, with the ten largest covering about two fifths. Sample: distant non-tumor lung tissue. These receptors came from a man between 65 and 79 years old with non-small cell lung cancer. CDR3s include the opening cysteine and the closing phenylalanine or tryptophan. A D gene is named only where the DNA matches it firmly. The listing skips clone size in some rows; elsewhere it reads once, few, many or a size class.

clone size: NA; V gene: TRBV28; D gene: NA; J gene: TRBJ1-5; CDR3 protein: CASRGTGYYQHQHF; CDR3 DNA: TGTGCCAGCAGGGGTACAGGATACTATCAGCACCAGCATTTT
clone size: NA; V gene: TRBV4-1; D gene: TRBD2; J gene: TRBJ2-7; CDR3 protein: CASSLTLAVEGDEHYF; CDR3 DNA: TGCGCCAGCAGCCTGACACTAGCGGTAGAGGGGGACGAGCACTACTTC
clone size: NA; V gene: TRBV29-1; D gene: NA; J gene: TRBJ2-5; CDR3 protein: CRVAYRLQEIQYF; CDR3 DNA: TGCAGAGTGGCCTACAGGTTGCAAGAGATCCAGTACTTC
clone size: NA; V gene: TRBV29-1; D gene: NA; J gene: TRBJ1-5; CDR3 protein: CCVEAAVGQPQHF; CDR3 DNA: TGCTGCGTTGAAGCGGCTGTGGGTCAGCCCCAGCATTTT
clone size: NA; V gene: TRBV11-3; D gene: NA; J gene: TRBJ2-3; CDR3 protein: CTSTRREASTDTQYF; CDR3 DNA: TGTACCAGTACCCGTCGGGAAGCAAGCACAGATACTCAGTATTTT
clone size: NA; V gene: TRBV20-1; D gene: TRBD1; J gene: TRBJ1-3; CDR3 protein: CSAPGQGERNTIYF; CDR3 DNA: TGCAGTGCCCCGGGACAGGGGGAACGAAACACCATATATTTT
clone size: NA; V gene: TRBV29-1; D gene: NA; J gene: TRBJ1-1; CDR3 protein: CSDSGYANTEVFF; CDR3 DNA: TGCAGCGACAGTGGTTATGCGAATACTGAAGTTTTCTTT
clone size: NA; V gene: TRBV6-5; D gene: NA; J gene: TRBJ2-7; CDR3 protein: CASIQVEDYEQYF; CDR3 DNA: TGTGCCAGCATTCAAGTGGAGGACTACGAGCAGTACTTC
clone size: NA; V gene: TRBV20-1; D gene: NA; J gene: TRBJ2-5; CDR3 protein: CSASRPGAQETQYF; CDR3 DNA: TGCAGTGCTAGCCGCCCCGGAGCCCAAGAGACCCAGTACTTC
clone size: few; V gene: TRBV29-1; D gene: TRBD2; J gene: TRBJ2-2; CDR3 protein: CSVELSGRRTEELFF; CDR3 DNA: TGCAGCGTTGAGCTTAGCGGGAGGCGGACCGAGGAGCTGTTTTTT
clone size: NA; V gene: TRBV6-2/TRBV6-3; D gene: NA; J gene: TRBJ1-5; CDR3 protein: CASSYSIGGTRESNQPQHF; CDR3 DNA: TGTGCCAGCAGTTACTCGATTGGGGGTACAAGAGAGAGCAATCAGCCACAGCATTTT
clone size: NA; V gene: TRBV29-1; D gene: NA; J gene: TRBJ2-5; CDR3 protein: CSAKPYLETGQETHYF; CDR3 DNA: TGCAGCGCCAAGCCCTATCTCGAGACAGGTCAAGAGACCCACTACTTC
clone size: medium-sized; V gene: TRBV5-5; D gene: TRBD2; J gene: TRBJ2-7; CDR3 protein: CASQSAGGNEQYF; CDR3 DNA: TGTGCCAGCCAAAGCGCGGGGGGGAACGAGCAGTACTTC
clone size: NA; V gene: TRBV6-5; D gene: TRBD2; J gene: TRBJ2-3; CDR3 protein: CASSLTSGSNTRYF; CDR3 DNA: TGTGCCAGCAGCCTCACTAGCGGGTCGAATACGCGGTATTTT
clone size: NA; V gene: TRBV12-3/TRBV12-4; D gene: NA; J gene: TRBJ1-3; CDR3 protein: CASASAVNTIYF; CDR3 DNA: TGTGCCAGCGCGTCCGCGGTAAACACCATATATTTT
clone size: NA; V gene: TRBV11-3; D gene: NA; J gene: TRBJ1-1; CDR3 protein: CVSSFRNRSLNTEAFF; CDR3 DNA: TGCGTCAGCAGCTTCCGGAACAGAAGCCTGAACACTGAAGCTTTCTTT
clone size: NA; V gene: TRBV29-1; D gene: NA; J gene: TRBJ2-1; CDR3 protein: CSVGRRGTEQFF; CDR3 DNA: TGCAGCGTTGGAAGACGGGGGACTGAGCAGTTCTTC
clone size: NA; V gene: TRBV11-3; D gene: NA; J gene: TRBJ1-1; CDR3 protein: CDSSPRVLNIEAFF; CDR3 DNA: TGTGACAGCAGCCCAAGGGTGCTGAACATTGAAGCTTTCTTT
clone size: NA; V gene: TRBV12-3/TRBV12-4; D gene: TRBD1; J gene: TRBJ2-1; CDR3 protein: CAINRDRTPLNEQSF; CDR3 DNA: TGTGCCATCAACCGGGACAGGACACCTCTTAACGAGCAGTCCTTC
clone size: NA; V gene: TRBV6-1; D gene: NA; J gene: TRBJ1-5; CDR3 protein: CPSSEIRDNLGNQPQHF; CDR3 DNA: TGTCCCAGCAGCGAAATTCGGGACAATCTTGGCAATCAGCCCCAGCATTTT
clone size: NA; V gene: TRBV12-3/TRBV12-4; D gene: NA; J gene: TRBJ1-2; CDR3 protein: CASGFGTGVWTTNYGYAF; CDR3 DNA: TGTGCCAGCGGTTTCGGGACGGGGGTTTGGACTACTAACTATGGCTACGCCTTC
clone size: NA; V gene: TRBV6-1; D gene: NA; J gene: TRBJ1-1; CDR3 protein: CARNAPTLSTEAFF; CDR3 DNA: TGTGCCAGAAATGCCCCCACCTTGTCCACTGAAGCTTTCTTT
clone size: NA; V gene: TRBV5-6; D gene: TRBD2; J gene: TRBJ2-5; CDR3 protein: CASSPGLAGTVTQYF; CDR3 DNA: TGTGCCAGCAGCCCGGGACTAGCGGGAACTGTGACCCAATACTTC
clone size: NA; V gene: TRBV6-1; D gene: NA; J gene: TRBJ2-1; CDR3 protein: CASISNSLREQFF; CDR3 DNA: TGTGCCAGTATCAGTAACTCCCTGCGTGAGCAGTTCTTC
clone size: few; V gene: TRBV11-2; D gene: NA; J gene: TRBJ1-3; CDR3 protein: CASRLVGPGDTIYF; CDR3 DNA: TGTGCCAGCAGATTAGTGGGACCAGGGGACACCATATATTTT
clone size: once; V gene: TRBV5-6; D gene: NA; J gene: TRBJ2-1; CDR3 protein: CASTSGRGSSYNEQFF; CDR3 DNA: TGTGCCAGCACTTCCGGTAGGGGGAGCTCCTACAATGAGCAATTCTTC
clone size: NA; V gene: TRBV10-2; D gene: TRBD2; J gene: TRBJ2-2; CDR3 protein: CTSRLAGSRGELFF; CDR3 DNA: TGTACCAGCAGGCTAGCGGGGTCGAGGGGGGAGCTGTTTTTT
clone size: NA; V gene: TRBV20-1; D gene: NA; J gene: TRBJ2-7; CDR3 protein: CSAGTIGEQYF; CDR3 DNA: TGCAGTGCTGGGACGATCGGTGAGCAGTACTTC
clone size: NA; V gene: TRBV20-1; D gene: NA; J gene: TRBJ2-7; CDR3 protein: CSARPHLSEYHEQYF; CDR3 DNA: TGCAGTGCTAGACCGCACCTCTCGGAGTACCACGAGCAGTACTTC
clone size: NA; V gene: TRBV11-1; D gene: TRBD2; J gene: TRBJ2-1; CDR3 protein: CASSPQTSGKNNEQFF; CDR3 DNA: TGTGCCAGCAGTCCGCAAACTAGCGGCAAAAACAATGAACAGTTCTTC
clone size: many; V gene: TRBV4-1; D gene: NA; J gene: TRBJ1-6; CDR3 protein: CASSQGMTASSYNSPLHF; CDR3 DNA: TGCGCCAGCAGCCAAGGGATGACAGCAAGCTCCTATAATTCACCCCTCCACTTT
clone size: NA; V gene: TRBV11-2; D gene: NA; J gene: TRBJ2-1; CDR3 protein: CASSPGARYNEQFF; CDR3 DNA: TGTGCCAGCAGCCCAGGTGCCCGATACAATGAGCAGTTCTTC
clone size: NA; V gene: TRBV11-3; D gene: NA; J gene: TRBJ2-1; CDR3 protein: CASSTQHEGEQFF; CDR3 DNA: TGTGCCAGTAGCACCCAGCATGAGGGTGAGCAGTTCTTC
clone size: once; V gene: TRBV6-6; D gene: NA; J gene: TRBJ2-2; CDR3 protein: CASSIRTVKTGELFF; CDR3 DNA: TGTGCCAGCAGTATCCGGACAGTGAAGACCGGGGAGCTGTTTTTT
clone size: once; V gene: TRBV11-1; D gene: NA; J gene: TRBJ2-1; CDR3 protein: CASSNILGIEHNEQLF; CDR3 DNA: TGTGCCAGCAGTAACATACTAGGGATAGAACACAATGAGCAGTTATTC
clone size: NA; V gene: TRBV20-1; D gene: TRBD1; J gene: TRBJ1-5; CDR3 protein: CSASTDRVGIQPQHF; CDR3 DNA: TGCAGTGCCTCCACAGACAGGGTCGGGATCCAGCCCCAGCATTTT
clone size: NA; V gene: TRBV30; D gene: NA; J gene: TRBJ2-7; CDR3 protein: CALYPGTWLTYDQYF; CDR3 DNA: TGTGCCCTTTATCCCGGGACATGGCTCACCTACGATCAGTACTTC
clone size: NA; V gene: TRBV20-1; D gene: TRBD2; J gene: TRBJ2-1; CDR3 protein: CSAGLAGGSSYSEQFF; CDR3 DNA: TGCAGTGCCGGACTAGCCGGAGGAAGCTCCTACAGTGAGCAGTTCTTC
clone size: NA; V gene: TRBV11-2; D gene: NA; J gene: TRBJ2-2; CDR3 protein: CASSLVGTGPAGELFF; CDR3 DNA: TGTGCCAGCAGCTTAGTGGGAACAGGGCCTGCCGGGGAGCTGTTTTTT
clone size: NA; V gene: TRBV20-1; D gene: NA; J gene: TRBJ2-2; CDR3 protein: CTARLGNTGELFF; CDR3 DNA: TGCACTGCTCGACTGGGGAACACCGGGGAGCTGTTTTTT
clone size: NA; V gene: TRBV10-3; D gene: NA; J gene: TRBJ2-1; CDR3 protein: CAISEKGSSYSGQFF; CDR3 DNA: TGTGCCATCAGTGAGAAGGGGAGCTCCTACAGTGGGCAGTTCTTC